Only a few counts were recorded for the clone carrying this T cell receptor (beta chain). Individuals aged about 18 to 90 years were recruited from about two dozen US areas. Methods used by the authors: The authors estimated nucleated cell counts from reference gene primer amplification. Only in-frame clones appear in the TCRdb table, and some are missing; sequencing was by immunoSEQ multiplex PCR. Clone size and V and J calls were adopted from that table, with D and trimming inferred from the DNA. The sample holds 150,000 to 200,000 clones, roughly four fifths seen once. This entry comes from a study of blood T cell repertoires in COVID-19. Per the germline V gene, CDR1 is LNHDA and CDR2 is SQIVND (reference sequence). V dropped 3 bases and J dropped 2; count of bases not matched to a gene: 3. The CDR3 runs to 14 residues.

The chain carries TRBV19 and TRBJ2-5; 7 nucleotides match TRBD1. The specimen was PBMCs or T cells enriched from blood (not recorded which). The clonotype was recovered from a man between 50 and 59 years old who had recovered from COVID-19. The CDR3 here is CASSIGTAQETQYF. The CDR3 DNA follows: TGTGCCAGTAGTATTGGGACAGCTCAAGAGACCCAGTACTTC.